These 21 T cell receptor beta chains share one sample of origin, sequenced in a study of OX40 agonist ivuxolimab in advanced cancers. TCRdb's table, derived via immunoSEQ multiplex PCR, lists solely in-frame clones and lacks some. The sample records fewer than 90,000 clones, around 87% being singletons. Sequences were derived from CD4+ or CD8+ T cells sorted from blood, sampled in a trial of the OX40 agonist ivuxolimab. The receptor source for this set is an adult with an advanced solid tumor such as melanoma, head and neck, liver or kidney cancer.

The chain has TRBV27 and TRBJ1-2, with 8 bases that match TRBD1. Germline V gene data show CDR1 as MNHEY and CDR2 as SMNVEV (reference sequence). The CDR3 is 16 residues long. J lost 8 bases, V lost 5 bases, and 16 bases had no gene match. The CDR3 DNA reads TGTGCCAGCAGTCTACTAAAATCAGGGGGCGCGGGCGGCTACACCTTC. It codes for CASSLLKSGGAGGYTF.

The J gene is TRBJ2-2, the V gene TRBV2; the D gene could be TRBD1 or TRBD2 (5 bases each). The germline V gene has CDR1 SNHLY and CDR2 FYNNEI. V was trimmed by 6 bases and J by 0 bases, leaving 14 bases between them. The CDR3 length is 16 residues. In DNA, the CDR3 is TGTGCCAGCAGGCCGGGGCCGGTCGCGAACACCGGGGAGCTGTTTTTT. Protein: CASRPGPVANTGELFF.

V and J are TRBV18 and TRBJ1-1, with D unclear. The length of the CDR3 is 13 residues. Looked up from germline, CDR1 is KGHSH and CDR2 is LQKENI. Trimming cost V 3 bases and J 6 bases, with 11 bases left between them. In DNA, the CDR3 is TGTGCCAGCTCACCCCAGAGGGCGCCTGAAGCTTTCTTT. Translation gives CASSPQRAPEAFF. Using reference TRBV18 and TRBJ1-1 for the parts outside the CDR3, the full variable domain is NAGVMQNPRHLVRRRGQEARLRCSPMKGHSHVYWYRQLPEEGLKFMVYLQKENIIDESGMPKERFSAEFPKEGPSILRIQQVVRGDSAAYFCASSPQRAPEAFFGQGTRLTVV.

CDR3 region: CASSLLAGEVNEQFF. DNA of the CDR3: TGCGCCAGCAGCTTACTAGCGGGGGAGGTCAATGAGCAGTTCTTC. This chain uses TRBV5-1 with TRBJ2-1; 11 nucleotides agree with TRBD2. The CDR3 totals 15 residues. Germline trimming cut 2 bases from V and 6 bases from J; bases unmatched to any gene: 4. The germline V gene has CDR1 SGHRS and CDR2 YFSETQ.

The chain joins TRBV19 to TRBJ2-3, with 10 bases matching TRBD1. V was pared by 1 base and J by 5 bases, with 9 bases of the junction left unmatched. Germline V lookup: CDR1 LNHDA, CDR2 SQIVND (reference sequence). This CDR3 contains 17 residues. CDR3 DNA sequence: TGTGCCAGTAGTATAGGGACTGGGACAGGGGAGGAAGATACGCAGTATTTT. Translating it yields CASSIGTGTGEEDTQYF.

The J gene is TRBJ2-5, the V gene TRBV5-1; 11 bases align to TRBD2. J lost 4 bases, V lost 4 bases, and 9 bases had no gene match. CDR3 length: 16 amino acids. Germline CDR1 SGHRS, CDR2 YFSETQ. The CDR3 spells CASSMAGTSGPETQYF. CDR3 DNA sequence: TGCGCCAGCAGCATGGCCGGGACTAGCGGACCAGAGACCCAGTACTTC.

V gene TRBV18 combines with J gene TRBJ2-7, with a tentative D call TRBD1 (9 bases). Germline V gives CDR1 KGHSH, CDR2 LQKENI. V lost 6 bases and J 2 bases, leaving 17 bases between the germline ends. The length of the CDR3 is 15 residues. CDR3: CASSAGGQGPYEQYV. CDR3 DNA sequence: TGTGCCAGCTCCGCGGGGGGACAGGGTCCCTACGAGCAGTACGTC.

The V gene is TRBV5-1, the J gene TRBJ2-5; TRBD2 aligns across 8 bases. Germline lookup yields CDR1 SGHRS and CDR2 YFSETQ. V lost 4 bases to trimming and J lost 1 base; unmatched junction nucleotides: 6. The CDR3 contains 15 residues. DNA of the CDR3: TGCGCCAGCAGCCCCCGGGGGGGTACCCAAGAGACCCAGTACTTC. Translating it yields CASSPRGGTQETQYF.

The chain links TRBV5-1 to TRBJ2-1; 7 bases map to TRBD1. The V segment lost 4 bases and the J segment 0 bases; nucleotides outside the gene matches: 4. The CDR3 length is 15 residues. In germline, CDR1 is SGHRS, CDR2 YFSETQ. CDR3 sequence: CASSPTGSSYNEQFF. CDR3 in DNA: TGCGCCAGCAGCCCGACAGGGAGCTCCTACAATGAGCAGTTCTTC.

The CDR3 loop reads CASSSRTSGGARNEQFF. The CDR3 DNA reads as TGTGCCAGCAGTTCGCGGACTAGTGGCGGGGCTCGCAATGAGCAGTTCTTC. This sequence joins TRBV28 and TRBJ2-1; 7 bases align to TRBD2. This CDR3 has 17 residues. The V and J ends lost 4 bases and 6 bases, in that order; junction bases with no gene match: 15. Germline-derived CDR1 and CDR2 are MDHEN and SYDVKM.

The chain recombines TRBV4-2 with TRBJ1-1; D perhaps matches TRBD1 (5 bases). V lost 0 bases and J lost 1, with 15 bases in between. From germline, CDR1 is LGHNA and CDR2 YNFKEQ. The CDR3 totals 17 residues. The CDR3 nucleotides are TGTGCCAGCAGCCAAGACGGGAGGGGATTGGGGAACACTGAAGCTTTCTTT. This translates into CASSQDGRGLGNTEAFF.

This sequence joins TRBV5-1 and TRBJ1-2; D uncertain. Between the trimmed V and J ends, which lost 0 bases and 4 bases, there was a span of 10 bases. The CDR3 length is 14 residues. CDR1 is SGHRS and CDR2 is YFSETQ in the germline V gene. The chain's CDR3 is CASSLDGEGYGYTF. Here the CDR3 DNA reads TGCGCCAGCAGCTTGGATGGGGAGGGCTATGGCTACACCTTC. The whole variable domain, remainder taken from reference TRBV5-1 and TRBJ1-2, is KAGVTQTPRYLIKTRGQQVTLSCSPISGHRSVSWYQQTPGQGLQFLFEYFSETQRNKGNFPGRFSGRQFSNSRSEMNVSTLELGDSALYLCASSLDGEGYGYTFGSGTRLTVV.

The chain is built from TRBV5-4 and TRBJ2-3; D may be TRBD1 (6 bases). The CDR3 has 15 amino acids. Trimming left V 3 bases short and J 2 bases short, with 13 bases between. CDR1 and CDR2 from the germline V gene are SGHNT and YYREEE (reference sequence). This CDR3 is CASSWGPGTTDTQYF. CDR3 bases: TGTGCCAGCAGCTGGGGGCCGGGAACCACAGATACGCAGTATTTT.

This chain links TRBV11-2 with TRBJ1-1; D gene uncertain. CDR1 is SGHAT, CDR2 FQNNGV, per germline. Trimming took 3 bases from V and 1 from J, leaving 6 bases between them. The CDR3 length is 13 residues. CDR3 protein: CASSLQENTEAFF. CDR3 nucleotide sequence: TGTGCCAGCAGCTTGCAAGAGAACACTGAAGCTTTCTTT.

This chain's CDR3 is CASSLAGEEPNSPLHF. The CDR3 bases are TGCGCCAGCAGCTTGGCCGGCGAGGAACCAAATTCACCCCTCCACTTT. The chain couples TRBV5-1 to TRBJ1-6, with D unresolved. Germline V gene sequence: CDR1 SGHRS, CDR2 YFSETQ. The CDR3 totals 16 residues. The V gene lost 0 bases and the J gene lost 7 bases, with 14 bases spanning the gap.

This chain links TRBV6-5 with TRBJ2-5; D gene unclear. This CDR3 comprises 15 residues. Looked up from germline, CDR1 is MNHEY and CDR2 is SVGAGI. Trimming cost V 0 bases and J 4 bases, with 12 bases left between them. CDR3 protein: CASSYSLVVGETQYF. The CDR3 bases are TGTGCCAGCAGTTACTCTCTGGTCGTAGGAGAGACCCAGTACTTC.

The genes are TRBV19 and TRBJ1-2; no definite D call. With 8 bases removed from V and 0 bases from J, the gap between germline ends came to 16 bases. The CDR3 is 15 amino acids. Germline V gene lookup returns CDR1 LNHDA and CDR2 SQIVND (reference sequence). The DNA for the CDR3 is TGTGCCAGTTCGAGGGAGAGATACACTAACTATGGCTACACCTTC. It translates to CASSRERYTNYGYTF.

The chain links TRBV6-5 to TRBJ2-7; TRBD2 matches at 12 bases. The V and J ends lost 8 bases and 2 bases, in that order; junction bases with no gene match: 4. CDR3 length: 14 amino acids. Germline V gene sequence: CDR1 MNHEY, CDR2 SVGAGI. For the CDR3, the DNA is TGTGCCAGCTCCCGGACTAGCGGGGCCTACGAGCAGTACTTC. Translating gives CASSRTSGAYEQYF.

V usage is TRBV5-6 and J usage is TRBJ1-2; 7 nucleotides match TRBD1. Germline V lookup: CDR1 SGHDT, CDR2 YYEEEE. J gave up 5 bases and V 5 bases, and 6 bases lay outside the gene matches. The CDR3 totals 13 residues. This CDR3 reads CASSVDRLYGYTF. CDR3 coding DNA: TGTGCCAGCAGTGTGGACAGGCTATATGGCTACACCTTC.

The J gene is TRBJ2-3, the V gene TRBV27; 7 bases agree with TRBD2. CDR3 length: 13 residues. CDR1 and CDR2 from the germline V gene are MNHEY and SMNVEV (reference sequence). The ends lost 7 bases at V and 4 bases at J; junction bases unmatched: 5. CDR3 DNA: TGTGCCAGCACTAGCGGTTTACCAGATACGCAGTATTTT. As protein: CASTSGLPDTQYF.

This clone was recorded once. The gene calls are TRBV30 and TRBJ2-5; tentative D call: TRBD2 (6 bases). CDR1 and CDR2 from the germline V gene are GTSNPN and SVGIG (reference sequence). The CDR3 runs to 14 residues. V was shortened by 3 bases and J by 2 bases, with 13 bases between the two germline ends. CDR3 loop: CAWSGSSPQETQYF. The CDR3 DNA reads TGTGCCTGGAGCGGGAGCTCTCCGCAAGAGACCCAGTACTTC.